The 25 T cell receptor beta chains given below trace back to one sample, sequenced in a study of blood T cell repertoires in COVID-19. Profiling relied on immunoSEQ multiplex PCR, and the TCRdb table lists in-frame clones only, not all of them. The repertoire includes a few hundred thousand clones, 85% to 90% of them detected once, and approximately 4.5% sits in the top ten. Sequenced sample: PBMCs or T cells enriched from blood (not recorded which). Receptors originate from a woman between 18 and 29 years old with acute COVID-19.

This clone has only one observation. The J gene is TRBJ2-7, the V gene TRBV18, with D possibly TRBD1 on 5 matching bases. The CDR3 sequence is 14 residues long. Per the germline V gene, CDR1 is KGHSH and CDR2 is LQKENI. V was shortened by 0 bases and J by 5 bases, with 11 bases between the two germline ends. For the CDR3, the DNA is TGTGCCAGCTCACCACCGAATAAGGGGCACGAGCAGTACTTC. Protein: CASSPPNKGHEQYF.

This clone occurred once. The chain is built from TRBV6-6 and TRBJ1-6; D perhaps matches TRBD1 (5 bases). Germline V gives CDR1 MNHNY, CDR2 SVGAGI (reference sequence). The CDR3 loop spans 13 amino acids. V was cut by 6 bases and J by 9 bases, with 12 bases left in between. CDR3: CASSLQEGSPLHF. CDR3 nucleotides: TGTGCCAGCAGCTTACAGGAGGGTTCACCCCTCCACTTT.

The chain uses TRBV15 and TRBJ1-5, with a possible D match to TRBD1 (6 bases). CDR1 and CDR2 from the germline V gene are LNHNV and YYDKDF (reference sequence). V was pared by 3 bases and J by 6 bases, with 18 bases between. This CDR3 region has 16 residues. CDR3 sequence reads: CATSRAGGGERQPQHF. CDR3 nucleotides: TGTGCCACCAGCAGGGCCGGCGGGGGCGAGCGTCAGCCCCAGCATTTT.

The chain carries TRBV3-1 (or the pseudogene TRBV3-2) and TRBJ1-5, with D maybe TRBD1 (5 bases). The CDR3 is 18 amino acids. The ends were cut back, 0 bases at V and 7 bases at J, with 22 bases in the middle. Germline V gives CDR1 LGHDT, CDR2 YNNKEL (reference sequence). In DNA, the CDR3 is TGTGCCAGCAGCCAAGATCTAGGGCCAACAGGAAGGGGACAGCCCCAGCATTTT. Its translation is CASSQDLGPTGRGQPQHF.

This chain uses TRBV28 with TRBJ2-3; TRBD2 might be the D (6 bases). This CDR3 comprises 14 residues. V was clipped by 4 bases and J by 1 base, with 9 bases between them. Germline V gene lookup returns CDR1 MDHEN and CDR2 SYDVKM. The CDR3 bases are TGTGCCAGCAGTTGGGGCGGGGGCACAGATACGCAGTATTTT. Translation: CASSWGGGTDTQYF.

The CDR3 DNA reads TGTGCCAGCAGCGTAGATCTAGCGGGATATAGCACAGATACGCAGTATTTT. This encodes CASSVDLAGYSTDTQYF. This chain connects TRBV9 to TRBJ2-3, with 9 bases that match TRBD2. V lost 0 bases, J lost 0 bases, and 5 bases stayed unmatched. The CDR3 extends over 17 amino acids. CDR1 and CDR2 (germline): SGDLS, YYNGEE. Full variable domain (outside the CDR3, taken from reference TRBV9 and TRBJ2-3): DSGVTQTPKHLITATGQRVTLRCSPRSGDLSVYWYQQSLDQGLQFLIQYYNGEERAKGNILERFSAQQFPDLHSELNLSSLELGDSALYFCASSVDLAGYSTDTQYFGPGTRLTVL.

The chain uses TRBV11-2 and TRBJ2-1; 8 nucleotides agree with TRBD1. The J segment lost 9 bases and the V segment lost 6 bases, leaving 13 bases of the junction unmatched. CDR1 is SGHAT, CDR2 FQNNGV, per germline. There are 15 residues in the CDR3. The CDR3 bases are TGTGCCAGCAGTCCTGGACAGGGTGAAGTCCCTGAGCAGTTCTTC. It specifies CASSPGQGEVPEQFF.

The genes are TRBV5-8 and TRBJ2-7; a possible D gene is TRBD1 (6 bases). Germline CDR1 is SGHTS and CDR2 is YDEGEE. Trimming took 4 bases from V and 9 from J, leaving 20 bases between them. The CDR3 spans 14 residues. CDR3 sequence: CASSRRQVRGGQYF. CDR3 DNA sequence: TGTGCCAGCAGCCGTAGACAGGTCCGGGGTGGGCAGTACTTC.

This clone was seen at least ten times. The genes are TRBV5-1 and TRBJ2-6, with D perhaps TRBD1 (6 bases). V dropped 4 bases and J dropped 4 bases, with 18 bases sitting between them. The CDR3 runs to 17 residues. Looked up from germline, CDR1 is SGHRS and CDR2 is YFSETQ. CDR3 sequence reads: CASSPRTVGSGANVLTF. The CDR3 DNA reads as TGCGCCAGCAGCCCGAGGACAGTCGGGTCAGGGGCCAACGTCCTGACTTTC.

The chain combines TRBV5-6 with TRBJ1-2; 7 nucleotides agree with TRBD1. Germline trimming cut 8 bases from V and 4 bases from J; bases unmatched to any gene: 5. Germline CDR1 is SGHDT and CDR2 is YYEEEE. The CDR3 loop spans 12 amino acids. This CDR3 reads CASYRGGYGYTF. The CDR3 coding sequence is TGTGCCAGTTACAGGGGAGGCTATGGCTACACCTTC.

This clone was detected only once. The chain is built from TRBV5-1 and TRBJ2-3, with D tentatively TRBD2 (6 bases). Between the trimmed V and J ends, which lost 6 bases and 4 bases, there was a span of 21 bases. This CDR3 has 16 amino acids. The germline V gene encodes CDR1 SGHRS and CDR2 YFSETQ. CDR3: CASNSLAVNEPDTQYF. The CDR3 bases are TGCGCCAGCAACTCCTTAGCGGTTAACGAGCCAGATACGCAGTATTTT.

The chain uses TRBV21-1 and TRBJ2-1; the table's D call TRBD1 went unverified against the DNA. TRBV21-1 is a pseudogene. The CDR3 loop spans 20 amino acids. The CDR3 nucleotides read TGTGCCAGCAGCAAAAGGTCGTACAGGAGCCCTTGCAGCTCCTACAATGAGCAGTTCTTC. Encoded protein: CASSKRSYRSPCSSYNEQFF.

In DNA, the CDR3 is TGTGCCACCAGTGGCATTGGGCTAGCGGGAGTCAATAGCGTAAATGAGCAGTTCTTC. This codes for CATSGIGLAGVNSVNEQFF. V is TRBV24-1 and J is TRBJ2-1; TRBD2 matches 10 bases. This CDR3 has 19 residues. Germline trimming cut 5 bases from V and 7 bases from J; bases unmatched to any gene: 19. The V gene's germline CDR1 is KGHDR and CDR2 SFDVKD.

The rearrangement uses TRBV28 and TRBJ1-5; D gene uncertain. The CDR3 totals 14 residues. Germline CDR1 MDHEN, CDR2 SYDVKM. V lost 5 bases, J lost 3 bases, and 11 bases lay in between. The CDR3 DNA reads TGTGCCAGCAGTCGCATCGACATCAATCAGCCCCAGCATTTT. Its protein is CASSRIDINQPQHF.

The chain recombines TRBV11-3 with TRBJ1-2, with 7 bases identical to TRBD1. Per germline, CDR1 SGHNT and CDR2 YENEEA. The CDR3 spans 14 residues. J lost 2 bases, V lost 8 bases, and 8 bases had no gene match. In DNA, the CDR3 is TGTGCCAGCGCCGACAGGGATAGAAACTATGGCTACACCTTC. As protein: CASADRDRNYGYTF.

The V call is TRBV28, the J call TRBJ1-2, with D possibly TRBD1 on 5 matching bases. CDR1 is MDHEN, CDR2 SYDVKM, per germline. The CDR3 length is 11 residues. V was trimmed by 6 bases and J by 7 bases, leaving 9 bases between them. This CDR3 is CASSPGPGYTF. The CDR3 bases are TGTGCCAGCAGCCCAGGGCCTGGCTACACCTTC.

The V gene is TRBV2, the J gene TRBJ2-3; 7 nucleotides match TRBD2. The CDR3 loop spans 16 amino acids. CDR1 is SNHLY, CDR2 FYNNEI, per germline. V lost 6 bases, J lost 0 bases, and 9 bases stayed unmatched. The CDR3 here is CASRGASGGSTDTQYF. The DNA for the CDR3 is TGTGCCAGCAGGGGAGCTAGCGGTGGTAGCACAGATACGCAGTATTTT.

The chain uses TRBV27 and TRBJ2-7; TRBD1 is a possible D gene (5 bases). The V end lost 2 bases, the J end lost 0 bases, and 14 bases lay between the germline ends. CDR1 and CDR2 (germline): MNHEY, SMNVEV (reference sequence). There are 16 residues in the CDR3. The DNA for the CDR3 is TGTGCCAGCAGTTTACAAGGGGCCTTCCCCTCCTACGAGCAGTACTTC. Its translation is CASSLQGAFPSYEQYF.

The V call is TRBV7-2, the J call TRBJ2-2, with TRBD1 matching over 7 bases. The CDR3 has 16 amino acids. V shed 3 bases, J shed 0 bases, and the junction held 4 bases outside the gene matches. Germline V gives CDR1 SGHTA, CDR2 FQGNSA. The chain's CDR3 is CASSFGTASNTGELFF. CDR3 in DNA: TGTGCCAGCAGCTTCGGGACAGCTTCGAACACCGGGGAGCTGTTTTTT. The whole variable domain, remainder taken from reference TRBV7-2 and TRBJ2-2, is GAGVSQSPSNKVTEKGKDVELRCDPISGHTALYWYRQSLGQGLEFLIYFQGNSAPDKSGLPSDRFSAERTGGSVSTLTIQRTQQEDSAVYLCASSFGTASNTGELFFGEGSRLTVL.

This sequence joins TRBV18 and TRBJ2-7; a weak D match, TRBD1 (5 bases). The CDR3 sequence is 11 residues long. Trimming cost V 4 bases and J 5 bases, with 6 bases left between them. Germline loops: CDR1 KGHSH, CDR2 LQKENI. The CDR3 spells CASSLDNEQYF. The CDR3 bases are TGTGCCAGCTCACTGGACAACGAGCAGTACTTC. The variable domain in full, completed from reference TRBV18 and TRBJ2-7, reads NAGVMQNPRHLVRRRGQEARLRCSPMKGHSHVYWYRQLPEEGLKFMVYLQKENIIDESGMPKERFSAEFPKEGPSILRIQQVVRGDSAAYFCASSLDNEQYFGPGTRLTVT.

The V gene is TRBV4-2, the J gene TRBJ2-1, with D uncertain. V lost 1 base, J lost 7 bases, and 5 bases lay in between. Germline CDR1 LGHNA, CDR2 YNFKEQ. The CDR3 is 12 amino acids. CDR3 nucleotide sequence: TGTGCCAGCAGCCAAGGGCGGAATGAGCAGTTCTTC. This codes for CASSQGRNEQFF.

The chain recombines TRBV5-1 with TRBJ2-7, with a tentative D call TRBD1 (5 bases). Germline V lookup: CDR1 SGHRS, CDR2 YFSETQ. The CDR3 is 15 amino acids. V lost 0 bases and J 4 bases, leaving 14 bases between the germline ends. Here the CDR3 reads CASSLEAGILYEQYF. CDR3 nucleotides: TGCGCCAGCAGCTTGGAGGCAGGGATCCTTTACGAGCAGTACTTC.

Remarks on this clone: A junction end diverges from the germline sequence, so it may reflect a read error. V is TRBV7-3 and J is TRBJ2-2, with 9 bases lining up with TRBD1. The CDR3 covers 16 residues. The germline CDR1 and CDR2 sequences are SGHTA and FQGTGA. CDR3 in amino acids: CASSFAGTGNTGELFF. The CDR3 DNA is TGTGCCAGCAGCTTCGCCGGGACAGGGAACACCGGGGAGCTATTTTTT.

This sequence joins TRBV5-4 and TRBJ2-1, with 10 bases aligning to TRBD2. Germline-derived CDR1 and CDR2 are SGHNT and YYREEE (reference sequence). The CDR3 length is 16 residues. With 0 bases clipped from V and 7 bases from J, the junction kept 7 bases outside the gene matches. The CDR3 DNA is TGTGCCAGCAGCTTGGGAAGCGGGAGGGCGGGTAATGAGCAGTTCTTC. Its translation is CASSLGSGRAGNEQFF. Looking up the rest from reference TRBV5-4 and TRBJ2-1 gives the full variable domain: ETGVTQSPTHLIKTRGQQVTLRCSSQSGHNTVSWYQQALGQGPQFIFQYYREEENGRGNFPPRFSGLQFPNYSSELNVNALELDDSALYLCASSLGSGRAGNEQFFGPGTRLTVL.

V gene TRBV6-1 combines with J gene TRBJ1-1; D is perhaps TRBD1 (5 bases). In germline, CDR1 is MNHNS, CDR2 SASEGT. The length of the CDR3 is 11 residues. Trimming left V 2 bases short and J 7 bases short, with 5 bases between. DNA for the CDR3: TGTGCCAGCAGTGAAAGGGGTGAAGCTTTCTTT. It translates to CASSERGEAFF.